Below, one TCR beta chain is given with its context. Original processing methods: Amplification of reference gene primers was used by the study to estimate nucleated cell counts. Libraries were prepared by immunoSEQ multiplex PCR; TCRdb keeps only in-frame clonotypes and omits some of them. From that table come the V and J calls and clone size; the DNA was used to work out D and trimming. Of approximately 220,000 clones listed, about nine tenths are singletons. The data originate from a study of blood T cell repertoires in COVID-19. As for the study in general: PBMCs, B-cell-depleted T cells, or T cells were the source of the cDNA or gDNA that made up the material.

The participants were between about 18 and 100 years old and came from 20 to 30 US areas. The study assigned cohorts using participant-reported clinical history. Germline V gene lookup returns CDR1 SGHNT and CDR2 YYREEE (reference sequence). The CDR3 runs to 14 residues. V lost 5 bases, J lost 3 bases, and 8 bases stayed unmatched. This chain connects TRBV5-4 to TRBJ2-7; 7 nucleotides align to TRBD1. The sequenced material came from PBMCs or T cells enriched from blood (not recorded which). This receptor was taken from a woman under 40 with acute COVID-19. This CDR3 reads CASSRDRKGYEQYF. The CDR3 nucleotides read TGTGCCAGCAGTAGGGACAGAAAAGGCTACGAGCAGTACTTC.